The 27 T cell receptor beta chains listed next were all sequenced from one sample in a study of cytomegalovirus exposure and HLA in healthy donors. Primers included in the PCR were 60 Vbeta and 13 Jbeta primers. Profiling relied on immunoSEQ multiplex PCR, and the TCRdb table lists in-frame clones only, not all of them. The data contain 150,000 to 190,000 clones, 75% of them seen just once; the ten biggest clones take up over 1.1%. Sequencing was done on a sample of PBMCs. The receptors originated from a man aged 18 to 29 in good health and CMV-seronegative.

The gene calls are TRBV25-1 and TRBJ2-3; TRBD2 matches 8 bases. The junction had 5 bases not matched to a gene; V was cut back by 1 base and J by 2 bases. Germline-derived CDR1 and CDR2 are MGHDK and SYGVNS. This CDR3 contains 16 residues. The CDR3 sequence is CASSEWVSGATDTQYF. CDR3 in DNA: TGTGCCAGCAGTGAATGGGTTAGCGGGGCCACAGATACGCAGTATTTT. Complete variable domain (other parts from reference TRBV25-1 and TRBJ2-3): EADIYQTPRYLVIGTGKKITLECSQTMGHDKMYWYQQDPGMELHLIHYSYGVNSTEKGDLSSESTVSRIRTEHFPLTLESARPSHTSQYLCASSEWVSGATDTQYFGPGTRLTVL.

This chain joins TRBV5-5 and TRBJ2-3; D remains ambiguous. The germline gives CDR1 SGHKS, CDR2 YYEKEE (reference sequence). The CDR3 has 12 residues. V was shortened by 2 bases and J by 4 bases, with 5 bases between the two germline ends. The CDR3 sequence: CASSFTADTQYF. The DNA for the CDR3 is TGTGCCAGCAGCTTTACGGCAGATACGCAGTATTTT.

CDR3 nucleotides: TGTGCCAGCAGTTTGACGGCTAGCGGGCCCCACGAGCAGTACTTC. It translates to CASSLTASGPHEQYF. V is TRBV27 and J is TRBJ2-7, with 8 bases lining up with TRBD2. Per the germline V gene, CDR1 is MNHEY and CDR2 is SMNVEV (reference sequence). The CDR3 consists of 15 residues. Germline trimming cut 3 bases from V and 5 bases from J; bases unmatched to any gene: 9.

The rearrangement links TRBV15 to TRBJ1-2; D ambiguous. This CDR3 comprises 15 residues. Trimming pared 0 bases from V and 4 bases from J, leaving 12 bases between. CDR1 is LNHNV, CDR2 YYDKDF, per germline (reference sequence). The CDR3 loop is CATSRDAAPSYGYTF. DNA for the CDR3: TGTGCCACCAGCAGAGATGCGGCCCCCAGCTATGGCTACACCTTC.

The V and J genes are TRBV6-5 and TRBJ2-7; TRBD2 aligns across 11 bases. The CDR3 extends over 16 amino acids. The germline CDR1 and CDR2 sequences are MNHEY and SVGAGI. V lost 0 bases to trimming and J lost 0 bases; unmatched junction nucleotides: 1. Here the CDR3 reads CASSYSTSGTSYEQYF. As DNA, the CDR3 is TGTGCCAGCAGTTACTCGACTAGCGGGACCTCCTACGAGCAGTACTTC.

This clone was counted only a few times. The chain employs TRBV6-5 and TRBJ1-2; maybe TRBD1 (6 bases). Germline CDR1 MNHEY, CDR2 SVGAGI. CDR3 length equals 14 residues. The V gene lost 6 bases and the J gene lost 5 bases, with 16 bases spanning the gap. This chain's CDR3 is CASSRGREGYGYTF. The DNA of the CDR3 is TGTGCCAGCAGCAGGGGCCGCGAGGGGTATGGCTACACCTTC.

The rearrangement links TRBV6-6 to TRBJ2-5; 7 nucleotides agree with TRBD1. The CDR3 length is 15 residues. V trimming: 7 bases; J trimming: 5 bases; junction bases outside the gene matches: 13. Germline V lookup: CDR1 MNHNY, CDR2 SVGAGI (reference sequence). The chain's CDR3 is CASTSGKGARETQYF. Here the CDR3 DNA reads TGTGCCAGCACCTCTGGGAAGGGGGCTAGGGAGACCCAGTACTTC.

V usage is TRBV7-2 and J usage is TRBJ2-3; 11 bases line up with TRBD2. The germline V gene encodes CDR1 SGHTA and CDR2 FQGNSA. J gave up 3 bases and V 4 bases, and 6 bases lay outside the gene matches. CDR3 size: 16 residues. CDR3 DNA: TGTGCCAGCAGCTCTCCTCTAGCGGGAGGTACAGATACGCAGTATTTT. It codes for CASSSPLAGGTDTQYF.

The V gene is TRBV27, the J gene TRBJ1-2; D possibly corresponds to TRBD1 (5 bases). Germline CDR1 is MNHEY and CDR2 is SMNVEV (reference sequence). V dropped 5 bases and J dropped 4 bases, with 20 bases sitting between them. This CDR3 is built from 16 residues. The CDR3 here is CASSPIGPGRIYGYTF. The CDR3 DNA sequence: TGTGCCAGCAGTCCCATAGGTCCAGGGCGGATCTATGGCTACACCTTC.

The V call is TRBV11-2, the J call TRBJ1-5; D possibly corresponds to TRBD1 (5 bases). The germline gives CDR1 SGHAT, CDR2 FQNNGV. V was clipped by 2 bases and J by 6 bases, with 11 bases between them. The CDR3 has 14 residues. The CDR3 is CASSLLGPGQPQHF. CDR3 coding DNA: TGTGCCAGCAGCTTATTGGGGCCGGGTCAGCCCCAGCATTTT.

This clone was recorded once. The chain employs TRBV5-8 and TRBJ2-1; 8 bases align to TRBD2. J was trimmed by 15 bases and V by 5 bases; bases with no gene match: 13. Per germline, CDR1 SGHTS and CDR2 YDEGEE. This CDR3 comprises 13 residues. The CDR3 sequence: CASSQLAGRPRFF. The CDR3 nucleotides read TGTGCCAGCAGTCAGCTAGCGGGCCGCCCCCGGTTCTTC.

This clone was seen more than once but under ten times. The gene calls are TRBV5-1 and TRBJ1-4, with 8 nucleotides matching TRBD1. Per the germline V gene, CDR1 is SGHRS and CDR2 is YFSETQ. CDR3 length: 16 amino acids. Trimming took 0 bases from V and 7 from J; bases not matched to a gene: 8. CDR3 loop: CASSLAGQGASEKLFF. The DNA of the CDR3 is TGCGCCAGCAGCTTGGCGGGGCAGGGGGCGAGTGAAAAACTGTTTTTT.

This chain uses TRBV28 with TRBJ2-5, with D perhaps TRBD2 (6 bases). Deletions cut 5 bases from V and 5 bases from J, with 15 bases between. The CDR3 extends over 14 amino acids. CDR1 is MDHEN, CDR2 SYDVKM, per germline. CDR3 sequence (DNA): TGTGCCAGCAGTACCACGGGGGTGTGGGAGACCCAGTACTTC. It specifies CASSTTGVWETQYF.

The rearrangement joins TRBV27 to TRBJ2-1, with D unclear. V lost 2 bases and J lost 5, with 10 bases in between. Germline CDR1 MNHEY, CDR2 SMNVEV (reference sequence). The CDR3 totals 14 residues. The CDR3 protein is CASSLVPSDNEQFF. The CDR3 DNA is TGTGCCAGCAGTTTAGTTCCCAGCGACAATGAGCAGTTCTTC.

The gene calls are TRBV30 and TRBJ2-2; D unresolved. Germline lookup yields CDR1 GTSNPN and CDR2 SVGIG (reference sequence). This CDR3 has 15 residues. V was pared by 0 bases and J by 1 base, with 9 bases between. The CDR3 nucleotides read TGTGCCTGGAGTGTACCCCGAGAGAACACCGGGGAGCTGTTTTTT. It specifies CAWSVPRENTGELFF.

The genes are TRBV18 and TRBJ1-1; possible D gene TRBD1, 5 bases. The germline gives CDR1 KGHSH, CDR2 LQKENI. Trimming took 3 bases from V and 0 from J, leaving 14 bases between them. This CDR3 is built from 16 residues. The CDR3 bases are TGTGCCAGCTCACCCAATGGTGGGACTCTGAACACTGAAGCTTTCTTT. Amino acids: CASSPNGGTLNTEAFF.

The CDR3 loop is CATSRDRGTSGHTQYF. CDR3 coding DNA: TGTGCCACCAGCAGAGATCGAGGGACTAGCGGACATACGCAGTATTTT. This rearrangement joins TRBV15 to TRBJ2-3; TRBD2 matches 11 bases. J was trimmed by 7 bases and V by 0 bases; bases with no gene match: 6. Germline lookup yields CDR1 LNHNV and CDR2 YYDKDF (reference sequence). The CDR3 is 16 amino acids.

The chain has TRBV9 and TRBJ2-7, with TRBD2 as a possible D gene (5 bases). Germline V CDR1 and CDR2: SGDLS, YYNGEE. This CDR3 is 15 amino acids long. Trimming stripped 0 bases from V and 2 bases from J, with 12 bases between. Here the CDR3 reads CASSVEETTTYEQYF. CDR3 coding DNA: TGTGCCAGCAGCGTAGAAGAGACTACAACCTACGAGCAGTACTTC.

This clone was seen more than once but under ten times. This chain links TRBV9 with TRBJ2-7; 16 bases agree with TRBD2. The CDR3 contains 21 residues. The J segment lost 3 bases and the V segment lost 0 bases, leaving 15 bases of the junction unmatched. Germline V lookup: CDR1 SGDLS, CDR2 YYNGEE. As DNA, the CDR3 is TGTGCCAGCAGCGTAGTTAGTACGGGGACTAGCGGGAGGGCCGGGAGCTACGAGCAGTACTTC. Protein sequence: CASSVVSTGTSGRAGSYEQYF.

The chain uses TRBV2 and TRBJ2-5; 9 bases map to TRBD1. Per germline, CDR1 SNHLY and CDR2 FYNNEI. The CDR3 contains 14 residues. V trimming: 5 bases; J trimming: 2 bases; junction bases outside the gene matches: 3. CDR3: CASSSGTGQETQYF. The CDR3 DNA reads as TGTGCCAGCAGTAGCGGGACAGGGCAAGAGACCCAGTACTTC.

The chain couples TRBV7-6 to TRBJ2-3; 7 nucleotides agree with TRBD2. Germline CDR1 is SGHVS and CDR2 is FNYEAQ. The CDR3 has 16 amino acids. Trimming cost V 2 bases and J 0 bases; bases outside gene matches: 5. CDR3 region: CASSLRSGISTDTQYF. CDR3 nucleotides: TGTGCCAGCAGCTTAAGAAGCGGGATCAGCACAGATACGCAGTATTTT.

The chain employs TRBV5-1 and TRBJ2-1, with 9 bases identical to TRBD2. V lost 5 bases, J lost 10 bases, and 4 bases stayed unmatched. There are 12 residues in the CDR3. Per the germline V gene, CDR1 is SGHRS and CDR2 is YFSETQ. CDR3 nucleotides: TGCGCCAGCAGAGTTGGACTAGCGGAGCAGTTCTTC. It is translated as CASRVGLAEQFF.

This chain joins TRBV5-5 and TRBJ2-2; 7 bases match TRBD1. This CDR3 spans 14 amino acids. Trimming cost V 7 bases and J 6 bases; bases outside gene matches: 9. The germline gives CDR1 SGHKS, CDR2 YYEKEE (reference sequence). The CDR3 region is CASAPGTEAGELFF. The CDR3 DNA reads TGTGCCAGCGCCCCCGGGACAGAGGCCGGGGAGCTGTTTTTT. The full variable domain, completed using reference TRBV5-5 and TRBJ2-2, is DAGVTQSPTHLIKTRGQQVTLRCSPISGHKSVSWYQQVLGQGPQFIFQYYEKEERGRGNFPDRFSARQFPNYSSELNVNALLLGDSALYLCASAPGTEAGELFFGEGSRLTVL.

This clone was found once. This chain joins TRBV7-9 and TRBJ2-4; 7 positions agree with TRBD2. The CDR3 spans 19 residues. Germline assignment: CDR1 SEHNR and CDR2 FQNEAQ (reference sequence). The ends lost 5 bases at V and 2 bases at J; junction bases unmatched: 18. The CDR3 DNA is TGTGCCAGCAGCCCCGGCTCAGCGGGATGGGTCGGGACCAAAAACATTCAGTACTTC. Its protein product is CASSPGSAGWVGTKNIQYF.

This chain connects TRBV30 to TRBJ1-3, with unresolved D. The ends were cut back, 4 bases at V and 3 bases at J, with 16 bases in the middle. Germline V gene data show CDR1 as GTSNPN and CDR2 as SVGIG (reference sequence). The CDR3 covers 15 residues. The CDR3 loop is CAWTPSGIYGNTIYF. CDR3 DNA sequence: TGTGCCTGGACCCCCTCCGGGATATATGGAAACACCATATATTTT. Full variable domain (missing parts from reference TRBV30 and TRBJ1-3): SQTIHQWPATLVQPVGSPLSLECTVEGTSNPNLYWYRQAAGRGLQLLFYSVGIGQISSEVPQNLSASRPQDRQFILSSKKLLLSDSGFYLCAWTPSGIYGNTIYFGEGSWLTVV.

The gene calls are TRBV19 and TRBJ2-7; 11 bases map to TRBD2. CDR1 LNHDA and CDR2 SQIVND come from the germline V gene (reference sequence). The CDR3 extends over 13 amino acids. J lost 7 bases, V lost 1 base, and 0 bases had no gene match. CDR3 nucleotide sequence: TGTGCCAGTAGTATAGGACTAGCGGGAGAGCAGTACTTC. Translating gives CASSIGLAGEQYF.

The chain is built from TRBV29-1 and TRBJ2-2, with TRBD2 as a possible D gene (5 bases). Per germline, CDR1 SQVTM and CDR2 ANQGSEA. This CDR3 has 11 amino acids. The CDR3 DNA reads TGCACCGGGATGAACACCGGGGAGCTGTTTTTT. The encoded protein is CTGMNTGELFF.